The clone carrying this TCR beta chain occurred many times. Its antigen remains unidentified. Trimming at V came to 6 bases and at J to 1 base, leaving 8 bases not matched to a gene. CDR3 length: 17 amino acids. CDR1 is DFQATT, CDR2 SNEGSKA, per germline (reference sequence). Template-switch 5'RACE cDNA synthesis added a 10-nucleotide unique molecular identifier. Every sequencing run gave over 170 million TCR-beta sequences, taken from 15-18 subjects. TCRdb re-called the 5' RACE reads through MiXCR, storing one row per CDR3 protein. This table holds around 100,000 distinct CDR3 sequences, 10% to 13% found once. These data belong to a study of neurological immune-mediated disorders. Overall study findings and caveats: None of the CDR3 amino acid sequences of expanded clones recurred across subjects, suggesting private repertoires in all groups.

Described time point: longitudinal time-point 3. It was from 2 million PBMCs stored at -80 C that the unsorted libraries were obtained. This TCR derives from a female donor with HTLV-1-associated myelopathy (HAM/TSP). The sample consisted of PBMCs. This rearrangement joins TRBV20-1 to TRBJ2-1; 14 nucleotides align to TRBD2. The CDR3 DNA reads as TGCAGTGCATCCGGGACTAGCGGGGGACTTTCCTACAATGAGCAGTTCTTC. Translation: CSASGTSGGLSYNEQFF.